This TCR beta chain was found in a study of CD8+ T cells in alopecia areata (dated by TCRdb to 2017 to 2018). With respect to the entire study: In both human patients and the C3H/HeJ mouse model, the study applied high-throughput TCRbeta sequencing to look at T cell clonal expansion in alopecia areata. RNA was extracted with the PAXgene miRNA kit for fixed scalp, the miRNeasy kit for PBMCs, and the RNeasy kit for mouse skin. Human TCRbeta sequencing covered scalp tissue and sorted CD4+ and CD8+ peripheral blood T cells from patchy and totalis/universalis alopecia areata patients and healthy controls. Amplification of TCRbeta CDR3 regions was done by immunoSEQ multiplex PCR using 35 Vbeta forward primers and 13 Jbeta reverse primers. Scalp clonality was compared among normal scalp (n=4), patchy alopecia areata scalp (n=8), and alopecia totalis/universalis scalp (n=8).

Preparation of the library involved the immunoSEQ multiplex PCR assay. For TCR sequencing, RNA was extracted from every sample and reverse transcribed into cDNA to serve as template. First-strand cDNA was synthesized with SuperScript III using a 2:1 mix of oligo-dT and random hexamers. A synthetic immune receptor repertoire was used to assess amplification bias, and residual bias was removed computationally. In the original analysis: After raw reads were preprocessed to remove errors, the CDR3 was defined following IMGT conventions as running from the conserved cysteine to phenylalanine. Clonality was calculated as 1 minus Shannon entropy normalized by log2 of the number of productive unique TCRs. CD4 or CD8 identity of scalp clones was inferred by cross-referencing scalp TCRbeta sequences with sorted blood CD4 and CD8 repertoires. In its TCRdb copy, this immuneACCESS table keeps in-frame sequences only and misses some clones. Where compared with another copy, unresolved V genes explain less than half of these, and the others have no known cause. V and J calls plus clone size are reproduced from that table; the DNA served to infer D and trimming. This sample lists roughly 150,000 clones; 55% were detected once. The ten largest clones represent over 4% of the sample.

There are 12 amino acids in the CDR3, from cysteine to phenylalanine inclusive. The kept DNA is CDR3 alone, 36 bases in frame from the first base. V gives up 0 bases and J gives up 6 bases, and the segment between their germline ends measures 3 bases. The germline V gene provides CDR1 SGHRS and CDR2 YFSETQ. Comments on this clone: Its cognate antigen has yet to be identified. Nothing much larger sits one base from this clone, and base qualities are not available.

General findings and caveats noted by the study authors: Compared with normal scalp, lesional scalp, particularly in alopecia totalis/universalis, had higher clonality and more expanded CD8+ clones, which suggests antigenic drive. Shared TCR sequences between patients were less evident than in mice, which may be partly attributable to HLA diversity in the patient population. Unlike mouse skin, which is dominated by gammadelta T cells, normal human skin has resident alphabeta T cells that are also sequenced, and this complicates analysis of the scalp TCR repertoire.

PBMCs were isolated by density centrifugation and stained for CD3, CD4 and CD8, after which CD4+ and CD8+ T cells were sorted on a FACSAria. Unaffected controls provided scalp biopsies and blood samples. The receptor was isolated from a human donor in good health. Here the chain combines TRBV5-1 and TRBJ2-2, with no confidently assigned D gene. The source material was CD4+ T cells sorted from blood. The sequenced DNA is TGCGCCAGCAGCTTGGGGGCCGGGGAGCTGTTTTTT. This encodes CASSLGAGELFF.